Shown below are 24 T cell receptor beta chains from a single sample sequenced in a study of blood T cell repertoires in COVID-19. Here immunoSEQ multiplex PCR was the method, and the copy in TCRdb shows in-frame clones only, minus some. Of about 220,000 clones in the sample, around 84% were seen once. Sample: peripheral blood. These receptor sequences come from a man aged 45-65 years with active or convalescent COVID-19.

This chain connects TRBV10-3 to TRBJ1-1; weak D call: TRBD1 (5 bases). V shed 10 bases and J shed 3 bases, with 15 bases lying between them. This CDR3 is 13 amino acids long. CDR1 is ENHRY, CDR2 SYGVKD, per germline. CDR3 loop: CASLGWGDTEAFF. The CDR3 nucleotides are TGTGCCAGCCTAGGGTGGGGGGACACTGAAGCTTTCTTT.

This sequence joins TRBV5-6 and TRBJ2-2, with 14 bases fitting TRBD2. This CDR3 is built from 16 residues. Germline loops: CDR1 SGHDT, CDR2 YYEEEE. Trimming took 3 bases from V and 7 from J; bases not matched to a gene: 5. The CDR3 sequence: CASSWGLAGAVGELFF. The CDR3 coding sequence is TGTGCCAGCAGCTGGGGACTAGCGGGAGCAGTCGGGGAGCTGTTTTTT. Full variable domain (outside the CDR3, taken from reference TRBV5-6 and TRBJ2-2): DAGVTQSPTHLIKTRGQQVTLRCSPKSGHDTVSWYQQALGQGPQFIFQYYEEEERQRGNFPDRFSGHQFPNYSSELNVNALLLGDSALYLCASSWGLAGAVGELFFGEGSRLTVL.

The chain is built from TRBV5-1 and TRBJ2-5, with 12 bases matching TRBD2. The CDR3 covers 15 residues. Germline lookup yields CDR1 SGHRS and CDR2 YFSETQ. J lost 4 bases, V lost 6 bases, and 7 bases had no gene match. The CDR3 spells CASNDLAGGGETQYF. As DNA, the CDR3 is TGCGCCAGCAACGATCTAGCGGGAGGGGGAGAGACCCAGTACTTC.

This clone was recorded only once. The chain couples TRBV7-3 to TRBJ1-1; 7 bases align to TRBD1. This CDR3 region has 16 residues. V lost 5 bases, J lost 1 base, and 10 bases stayed unmatched. Germline-derived CDR1 and CDR2 are SGHTA and FQGTGA. This chain's CDR3 is CASSPTRTGRNTEAFF. As DNA, the CDR3 is TGTGCCAGCAGCCCCACCCGGACAGGAAGGAACACTGAAGCTTTCTTT.

The chain combines TRBV7-9 with TRBJ1-1; TRBD1 matches at 7 bases. Per germline, CDR1 SEHNR and CDR2 FQNEAQ (reference sequence). The CDR3 consists of 16 residues. The J segment lost 3 bases and the V segment lost 5 bases, leaving 12 bases of the junction unmatched. CDR3 loop: CASSPEGARSDTEAFF. Written as DNA, the CDR3 is TGTGCCAGCAGCCCTGAGGGGGCGAGGTCCGACACTGAAGCTTTCTTT.

The J gene is TRBJ2-1, the V gene TRBV7-2; no clear D gene. V was shortened by 5 bases and J by 4 bases, with 15 bases between the two germline ends. The CDR3 consists of 15 residues. Germline-derived CDR1 and CDR2 are SGHTA and FQGNSA. The CDR3 sequence: CASSPRREPYNEQFF. DNA of the CDR3: TGTGCCAGCAGCCCCCGGAGAGAGCCTTACAATGAGCAGTTCTTC.

This chain uses TRBV7-9 with TRBJ2-3, with 11 bases aligning to TRBD2. Losses at the gene ends were 4 bases for V and 4 bases for J; bases not matched to a gene: 10. Germline V lookup: CDR1 SEHNR, CDR2 FQNEAQ (reference sequence). There are 17 residues in the CDR3. The CDR3 sequence: CASSSPTSGRVADTQYF. Written as DNA, the CDR3 is TGTGCCAGCAGCTCCCCCACTAGCGGGAGAGTTGCAGATACGCAGTATTTT.

The CDR3: CASSLTENTEAFF. The CDR3 bases are TGCGCCAGCAGCTTGACAGAGAACACTGAAGCTTTCTTT. The chain links TRBV5-1 to TRBJ1-1; D is unresolved. V lost 1 base, J lost 1 base, and 5 bases lay in between. The CDR3 covers 13 residues. The V gene's germline CDR1 is SGHRS and CDR2 YFSETQ. Full variable domain (outside the CDR3, taken from reference TRBV5-1 and TRBJ1-1): KAGVTQTPRYLIKTRGQQVTLSCSPISGHRSVSWYQQTPGQGLQFLFEYFSETQRNKGNFPGRFSGRQFSNSRSEMNVSTLELGDSALYLCASSLTENTEAFFGQGTRLTVV.

The chain carries TRBV2 and TRBJ2-2; D gene unclear. The germline V gene has CDR1 SNHLY and CDR2 FYNNEI. The ends were cut back, 4 bases at V and 6 bases at J, with 6 bases in the middle. The CDR3 extends over 12 amino acids. Written as DNA, the CDR3 is TGTGCCAGCAGTGTAATGTCCGGGGAGCTGTTTTTT. Its translation: CASSVMSGELFF.

This clone is a singleton in its sample. The chain carries TRBV19 and TRBJ2-6; tentative D call: TRBD1 (6 bases). CDR3 size: 19 residues. Per germline, CDR1 LNHDA and CDR2 SQIVND (reference sequence). The V end was cut by 9 bases, the J end by 0 bases, with 24 bases between. CDR3 coding DNA: TGTGCCAGCGCCCCTCAGGACAGCTCCGGGCACTCTGGGGCCAACGTCCTGACTTTC. Protein: CASAPQDSSGHSGANVLTF.

The chain joins TRBV7-9 to TRBJ1-4; D is ambiguous. This CDR3 is built from 12 residues. Trimming left V 1 base short and J 10 bases short, with 7 bases between. Germline assignment: CDR1 SEHNR and CDR2 FQNEAQ (reference sequence). CDR3 sequence: CASSLEGGKLFF. CDR3 sequence (DNA): TGTGCCAGCAGCTTAGAAGGCGGAAAACTGTTTTTT.

The chain employs TRBV28 and TRBJ1-2, with 10 bases that match TRBD1. Germline-derived CDR1 and CDR2 are MDHEN and SYDVKM. The ends lost 3 bases at V and 3 bases at J; junction bases unmatched: 7. The CDR3 contains 16 residues. CDR3 loop: CASSFSGQGVYYGYTF. The CDR3 coding sequence is TGTGCCAGCAGTTTTTCAGGACAGGGGGTATACTATGGCTACACCTTC.

The chain employs TRBV10-3 and TRBJ1-2; 7 bases are shared with TRBD1. The length of the CDR3 is 13 residues. CDR1 ENHRY and CDR2 SYGVKD come from the germline V gene. The J segment lost 3 bases and the V segment lost 4 bases, leaving 2 bases of the junction unmatched. The CDR3 region has the DNA TGTGCCATCAGTGCCGACAGGGACTATGGCTACACCTTC. Its protein is CAISADRDYGYTF.

This chain links TRBV6-2 or TRBV6-3 with TRBJ2-7, with a possible D match to TRBD1 (6 bases). The CDR3 sequence is 12 residues long. The germline gives CDR1 MNHEY, CDR2 SVGEGT. V was shortened by 4 bases and J by 3 bases, with 7 bases between the two germline ends. CDR3 amino acids: CASSLTGYEQYF. CDR3 nucleotide sequence: TGTGCCAGCAGTTTGACAGGCTACGAGCAGTACTTC.

The rearrangement uses TRBV2 and TRBJ2-2; 12 bases line up with TRBD2. This CDR3 has 18 amino acids. Unmatched junction bases numbered 7, after V lost 4 bases and J lost 1 base. CDR1 and CDR2 from the germline V gene are SNHLY and FYNNEI. CDR3 DNA: TGTGCCAGCAGTGGCCCACTAGCGGGGGGCTGGAACACCGGGGAGCTGTTTTTT. Protein product: CASSGPLAGGWNTGELFF.

The chain couples TRBV7-8 to TRBJ2-7, with 9 bases fitting TRBD2. This CDR3 has 21 amino acids. Germline values: CDR1 SGHVS, CDR2 FQNEAQ. Unmatched junction bases numbered 23, after V lost 5 bases and J lost 0 bases. This chain's CDR3 is CASSPRPSGGIGDESSYEQYF. The CDR3 DNA is TGTGCCAGCAGCCCGCGCCCGAGCGGGGGGATCGGAGACGAGAGCTCCTACGAGCAGTACTTC.

This clone occurred once. The chain has TRBV19 and TRBJ1-2; the match to TRBD1 covers 7 bases. The CDR3 spans 13 residues. From germline, CDR1 is LNHDA and CDR2 SQIVND (reference sequence). With 2 bases clipped from V and 5 bases from J, the junction kept 2 bases outside the gene matches. Written as DNA, the CDR3 is TGTGCCAGTAGTATAACAGGGGAGTATGGCTACACCTTC. Its translation: CASSITGEYGYTF.

This chain links TRBV9 with TRBJ1-4; 11 nucleotides line up with TRBD1. CDR1 is SGDLS, CDR2 YYNGEE, per germline. The CDR3 length is 16 residues. The junction had 2 bases not matched to a gene; V was cut back by 3 bases and J by 1 base. The CDR3 spells CASSAGTGGTNEKLFF. As DNA, the CDR3 is TGTGCCAGCAGCGCCGGGACAGGGGGAACTAATGAAAAACTGTTTTTT. The full variable domain, rest sourced from reference TRBV9 and TRBJ1-4, is DSGVTQTPKHLITATGQRVTLRCSPRSGDLSVYWYQQSLDQGLQFLIQYYNGEERAKGNILERFSAQQFPDLHSELNLSSLELGDSALYFCASSAGTGGTNEKLFFGSGTQLSVL.

The chain combines TRBV9 with TRBJ2-2, with TRBD2 matching 8 bases. The V gene's germline CDR1 is SGDLS and CDR2 YYNGEE. The V gene end was trimmed by 2 bases and the J gene end by 7 bases; junction bases not matched to a gene: 13. This CDR3 comprises 17 residues. Written as DNA, the CDR3 is TGTGCCAGCAGCGTTGGACGGGAGGGCCTTGTCAGCGGGGAGCTGTTTTTT. Translating it yields CASSVGREGLVSGELFF.

This clone appeared a single time. The gene calls are TRBV28 and TRBJ2-5; D gene unclear. From germline, CDR1 is MDHEN and CDR2 SYDVKM. The CDR3 is made up of 13 amino acids. Deletions cut 5 bases from V and 1 base from J, with 8 bases between. The CDR3 DNA follows: TGTGCCAGCAGTCGCTTAGCCCAAGAGACCCAGTACTTC. Its protein is CASSRLAQETQYF. Full variable domain (missing parts from reference TRBV28 and TRBJ2-5): DVKVTQSSRYLVKRTGEKVFLECVQDMDHENMFWYRQDPGLGLRLIYFSYDVKMKEKGDIPEGYSVSREKKERFSLILESASTNQTSMYLCASSRLAQETQYFGPGTRLLVL.

The chain uses TRBV5-1 and TRBJ2-3; 9 bases agree with TRBD1. V lost 0 bases, J lost 4 bases, and 3 bases stayed unmatched. The CDR3 is made up of 15 amino acids. Germline V lookup: CDR1 SGHRS, CDR2 YFSETQ. The CDR3 nucleotides read TGCGCCAGCAGCTTGGGACAGGGGGATGCAGATACGCAGTATTTT. It yields the protein CASSLGQGDADTQYF.

The CDR3 sequence is CASSLRTGTSYEQYF. DNA of the CDR3: TGTGCCAGCAGTCTCCGGACAGGGACATCCTACGAGCAGTACTTC. The V call is TRBV27, the J call TRBJ2-7, with TRBD1 matching over 8 bases. The junction had 7 bases not matched to a gene; V was cut back by 5 bases and J by 1 base. The germline V gene encodes CDR1 MNHEY and CDR2 SMNVEV (reference sequence). The CDR3 spans 15 residues.

This chain links TRBV28 with TRBJ1-1; 8 nucleotides match TRBD1. Germline lookup yields CDR1 MDHEN and CDR2 SYDVKM. The V segment lost 2 bases and the J segment 5 bases; nucleotides outside the gene matches: 4. The CDR3 is 14 residues long. CDR3 bases: TGTGCCAGCAGTTTACCCAGGGGGCAAACTGAAGCTTTCTTT. Amino acids: CASSLPRGQTEAFF.

The genes are TRBV6-5 and TRBJ1-2, with 9 bases that match TRBD1. This CDR3 is built from 15 residues. Looked up from germline, CDR1 is MNHEY and CDR2 is SVGAGI. Trimming at V came to 5 bases and at J to 6 bases, leaving 10 bases not matched to a gene. CDR3 sequence (DNA): TGTGCCAGCAGTACCTCGGGACAGGGTCTGGATGGCTACACCTTC. Translating gives CASSTSGQGLDGYTF.